What follows describes a single T cell receptor beta chain. These data originate in a study of cytomegalovirus exposure and HLA in healthy donors. Trimming at V came to 6 bases and at J to 2 bases, leaving 7 bases not matched to a gene. The CDR3 length is 16 residues. Germline V gives CDR1 SEHNR, CDR2 FQNEAQ (reference sequence). The table came from immunoSEQ multiplex PCR; TCRdb's copy has only in-frame clones and leaves some out. The sample comprises 100,000 to 150,000 clones, approximately 95% of which are singletons, and less than 2% rests with the top ten. The chain uses TRBV7-9 and TRBJ2-1; 10 bases fit TRBD2. The sample comprised PBMCs. This receptor was identified in a man between 18 and 35 years old in good health and CMV-seronegative. The CDR3 DNA sequence: TGTGCCAGCAGTTCAGGGACTAGCGCAACCTACAATGAGCAGTTCTTC. The encoded protein is CASSSGTSATYNEQFF.